This T cell receptor beta chain derives from a study of shared clonotypes between healthy human individuals. Unmatched junction bases numbered 4, after V lost 9 bases and J lost 5 bases. The length of the CDR3 is 13 residues. CDR1 and CDR2 from the germline V gene are WSHSY and SAAADI. General study points: Non-shared clonotypes displayed generation probabilities falling below those of clonotypes present in all four donors. Larger estimated richness was generally seen in naive subsets than in memory subsets.

Points on this clone: What it binds is unknown.

CD45RO-negative, CCR7-positively selected cells formed the naive CD8 fraction, excluding terminally differentiated effector memory CD45RA+ cells. The donor cohort consisted entirely of Caucasian adults residing in Nashville, Tennessee. Only in-frame clones appear in the TCRdb table, and some are missing; sequencing was by immunoSEQ multiplex PCR. The sample consists of around 2,100,000 clones, approximately 94% of them appearing once. The sequence was collected from a man between 18 and 29 years old in good health. Material: naive CD8+ T cells sorted from blood. The chain carries TRBV10-2 and TRBJ1-1, with 12 bases identical to TRBD1. CDR3 DNA: TGCGCCAGTGGGACAGGGGGCTTAACTGAAGCTTTCTTT. Translating it yields CASGTGGLTEAFF.